The clone carrying this T cell receptor (beta chain) has a count of ten or more. The entry originates in a study of early T cells in non-severe SARS-CoV-2 infection. Unique molecular identifiers (one per individual cDNA molecule) were attached. TCRdb called the 5' RACE reads again in MiXCR, with one record for every CDR3 protein. The sample has fewer than 35,000 distinct CDR3 sequences; around 9% are singletons. V was shortened by 10 bases and J by 11 bases, with 26 bases between the two germline ends. CDR3 length: 14 amino acids. Looked up from germline, CDR1 is MNHEY and CDR2 is SVGEGT. The sample consisted of whole blood. The J gene is TRBJ1-1, the V gene TRBV6-2 or TRBV6-3, with D maybe TRBD1 (6 bases). The TCR originated in an adult who was a healthcare worker with PCR-confirmed SARS-CoV-2 infection or an uninfected control (not recorded which). As DNA, the CDR3 is TGTGCCATCACCCGAGCCGGGACACCCCTTGGCGCTTTCTTT. The encoded protein is CAITRAGTPLGAFF.